Shown below are 24 T cell receptor beta chains from a single sample sequenced in a study of T cell responses to AZD1222 COVID-19 vaccine. Clones were read by immunoSEQ multiplex PCR, and TCRdb kept only the in-frame ones, dropping some. The sample shows some 110,000 clones, approximately 85% of them seen only once. Sequences were derived from peripheral blood, sampled 28 days after the second AZD1222 dose. These receptors were obtained from an adult who received the AZD1222 COVID-19 vaccine.

The chain recombines TRBV18 with TRBJ2-7, with D possibly TRBD2 on 6 matching bases. CDR1 and CDR2 (germline): KGHSH, LQKENI. V was shortened by 2 bases and J by 6 bases, with 17 bases between the two germline ends. The CDR3 is made up of 15 amino acids. The CDR3 DNA sequence: TGTGCCAGCTCACCAAACCCTACGAGCGGGTTCGAGCAGTACTTC. It is translated as CASSPNPTSGFEQYF.

This chain uses TRBV5-1 with TRBJ1-1, with D perhaps TRBD1 (6 bases). Germline V gives CDR1 SGHRS, CDR2 YFSETQ. The CDR3 contains 13 residues. The V end lost 1 base, the J end lost 4 bases, and 8 bases lay between the germline ends. CDR3 sequence (DNA): TGCGCCAGCAGCTTGAGGGGGGCCACTGAAGCTTTCTTT. Translating it yields CASSLRGATEAFF.

For this clone: The junction shows a germline mismatch at one end, possibly a read error. This sequence joins TRBV4-2 and TRBJ2-5; perhaps TRBD2 as D (6 bases). Germline values: CDR1 LGHNA, CDR2 YNFKEQ. This CDR3 is 16 amino acids long. The DNA of the CDR3 is TGTGCCAGCAGCCAGGGTTCCGGCCTCGACCGGGAGATCCAGTACTTC. Protein: CASSQGSGLDREIQYF.

This sequence joins TRBV7-3 and TRBJ1-5, with D uncertain. CDR1 is SGHTA and CDR2 is FQGTGA in the germline V gene. The CDR3 extends over 12 amino acids. V was cut by 3 bases and J by 6 bases, with 6 bases left in between. The CDR3 spells CASSFDSQPQHF. The CDR3 nucleotides are TGTGCCAGCAGCTTCGATAGTCAGCCCCAGCATTTT.

This clone was counted between two and nine times. J is TRBJ1-1 and V is TRBV5-1, with a weak D call TRBD1 (6 bases). Per germline, CDR1 SGHRS and CDR2 YFSETQ. Trimming stripped 0 bases from V and 1 base from J, with 10 bases between. The CDR3 has 15 amino acids. CDR3 loop: CASSLAPQGNTEAFF. CDR3 bases: TGCGCCAGCAGCTTGGCCCCACAGGGGAACACTGAAGCTTTCTTT.

J is TRBJ2-7 and V is TRBV21-1; TRBD2, the D gene given by the table, was not confirmed from the DNA. TRBV21-1 is shown as a pseudogene. There are 11 residues in the CDR3. Written as DNA, the CDR3 is TGTGCCAGCAGCAACCGGGGGGGGCAGTACTTC. Its protein is CASSNRGGQYF.

The CDR3, as DNA: TGTGCCAGCAGCCAAGCGGGACTAGCGGGGGGAAGGCAGTATTTT. Protein sequence: CASSQAGLAGGRQYF. The V call is TRBV3-1 (or the pseudogene TRBV3-2), the J call TRBJ2-3; 15 bases line up with TRBD2. This CDR3 region has 15 residues. Germline assignment: CDR1 LGHDT and CDR2 YNNKEL (reference sequence). V shed 1 base and J 11 bases; nucleotides not matched to a gene: 4.

The chain employs TRBV6-1 and TRBJ1-2; perhaps TRBD1 as D (6 bases). V gave up 3 bases and J gave up 8 bases, with 19 bases separating them. The CDR3 has 15 residues. The germline V gene encodes CDR1 MNHNS and CDR2 SASEGT. The CDR3 protein is CASSDAGGLTTGYTF. The CDR3 DNA follows: TGTGCCAGCAGTGACGCGGGGGGCCTAACCACAGGCTACACCTTC.

J is TRBJ2-1 and V is TRBV25-1; 9 bases agree with TRBD1. CDR3 length: 15 amino acids. From germline, CDR1 is MGHDK and CDR2 SYGVNS. Trimming cost V 3 bases and J 4 bases; bases outside gene matches: 4. The chain's CDR3 is CASSDSGQGYNEQFF. CDR3 bases: TGTGCCAGCAGTGACTCCGGACAGGGGTACAATGAGCAGTTCTTC.

The chain employs TRBV4-2 and TRBJ1-4; TRBD1 might be the D (5 bases). The CDR3 length is 15 residues. The germline V gene has CDR1 LGHNA and CDR2 YNFKEQ. V lost 0 bases, J lost 8 bases, and 13 bases lay in between. Here the CDR3 reads CASSQDPRRGEKLFF. CDR3 coding DNA: TGTGCCAGCAGCCAAGATCCCAGAAGGGGAGAAAAACTGTTTTTT.

The chain uses TRBV15 and TRBJ1-1; 8 positions agree with TRBD1. This CDR3 has 15 amino acids. The germline CDR1 and CDR2 sequences are LNHNV and YYDKDF (reference sequence). Unmatched junction bases numbered 6, after V lost 4 bases and J lost 2 bases. CDR3 loop: CATSTPTGDNTEAFF. DNA of the CDR3: TGTGCCACCAGCACCCCGACAGGGGACAACACTGAAGCTTTCTTT.

The chain couples TRBV15 to TRBJ1-2; D is unresolved. Trimming stripped 6 bases from V and 7 bases from J, with 15 bases between. Germline V CDR1 and CDR2: LNHNV, YYDKDF (reference sequence). This CDR3 spans 13 amino acids. This CDR3 reads CATRTRIASGYTF. DNA of the CDR3: TGTGCCACCAGAACTAGAATTGCCTCTGGCTACACCTTC.

The V and J genes are TRBV24-1 and TRBJ2-1; 7 bases are a match to TRBD1. This CDR3 region has 18 residues. The V gene's germline CDR1 is KGHDR and CDR2 SFDVKD. With 3 bases clipped from V and 3 bases from J, the junction kept 13 bases outside the gene matches. The CDR3 DNA is TGTGCCACCAGTGATCCCGCCGAGGGGGCCTCACTCTACAATGAGCAGTTCTTC. It translates to CATSDPAEGASLYNEQFF.

The CDR3 DNA follows: TGCGCCAGCAGCCAAGCTAGCGGGGGCCCTCGAGAGCAGTACTTC. Its protein product is CASSQASGGPREQYF. The chain couples TRBV4-1 to TRBJ2-7; the match to TRBD2 covers 10 bases. V dropped 1 base and J dropped 7; count of bases not matched to a gene: 7. The CDR3 length is 15 residues. In germline, CDR1 is MGHRA, CDR2 YSYEKL.

The J gene is TRBJ1-1, the V gene TRBV7-6, with TRBD1 matching over 8 bases. This CDR3 contains 14 residues. V shed 5 bases, J shed 4 bases, and the junction held 6 bases outside the gene matches. The V gene's germline CDR1 is SGHVS and CDR2 FNYEAQ. In DNA, the CDR3 is TGTGCCAGCAGCCATGCAACAGGGGGCACTGAAGCTTTCTTT. Residues: CASSHATGGTEAFF.

The V gene is TRBV7-9, the J gene TRBJ2-7; 7 bases fit TRBD1. Losses at the gene ends were 8 bases for V and 3 bases for J; bases not matched to a gene: 10. CDR1 is SEHNR and CDR2 is FQNEAQ in the germline V gene (reference sequence). This CDR3 spans 14 amino acids. The CDR3 nucleotides are TGTGCCAGCGGTTTGGCAGGGGGAGACTACGAGCAGTACTTC. This gives the protein CASGLAGGDYEQYF.

J is TRBJ2-4 and V is TRBV5-1; a weak D match, TRBD1 (6 bases). The V gene lost 7 bases and the J gene lost 7 bases, with 9 bases spanning the gap. CDR1 SGHRS and CDR2 YFSETQ come from the germline V gene. This CDR3 spans 11 amino acids. CDR3 nucleotide sequence: TGCGCCAGCGGGGACACTAACATTCAGTACTTC. Translating it yields CASGDTNIQYF.

J is TRBJ2-5 and V is TRBV9; 9 bases agree with TRBD2. The CDR3 length is 15 residues. The germline V gene has CDR1 SGDLS and CDR2 YYNGEE. V lost 3 bases to trimming and J lost 2 bases; unmatched junction nucleotides: 5. CDR3 in DNA: TGTGCCAGCAGCGAGGGGCTAGCGGGGCAAGAGACCCAGTACTTC. Its protein product is CASSEGLAGQETQYF.

The V gene is TRBV19, the J gene TRBJ1-4; no clear D. The CDR3 contains 15 residues. CDR1 is LNHDA and CDR2 is SQIVND in the germline V gene (reference sequence). V shed 11 bases and J shed 0 bases, with 16 bases lying between them. CDR3 protein: CAAKDTGATNEKLFF. CDR3 nucleotide sequence: TGTGCCGCCAAAGACACGGGTGCAACTAATGAAAAACTGTTTTTT.

The J gene is TRBJ1-2, the V gene TRBV6-5; TRBD1 matches at 11 bases. Trimming removed 6 bases from V and 4 bases from J; junction bases left unmatched: 7. Looked up from germline, CDR1 is MNHEY and CDR2 is SVGAGI. The CDR3 has 15 amino acids. This CDR3 is CASSQDRGQFYGYTF. DNA for the CDR3: TGTGCCAGCAGCCAGGACAGGGGGCAATTCTATGGCTACACCTTC.

The chain links TRBV7-9 to TRBJ1-1; weak D call: TRBD1 (5 bases). Per the germline V gene, CDR1 is SEHNR and CDR2 is FQNEAQ (reference sequence). V gave up 1 base and J gave up 1 base, with 13 bases separating them. The CDR3 contains 16 residues. CDR3 bases: TGTGCCAGCAGCTTAGGGCCGCCCGGGGCGAACACTGAAGCTTTCTTT. Its translation is CASSLGPPGANTEAFF.

A word on this clone: This same CDR3 is encoded by further DNA sequences in the sample. The chain is built from TRBV7-2 and TRBJ2-3; tentative D call: TRBD2 (7 bases). Germline V gene lookup returns CDR1 SGHTA and CDR2 FQGNSA. Deletions cut 3 bases from V and 0 bases from J, with 13 bases between. The CDR3 is 16 residues long. CDR3 sequence reads: CASSLGGGHSTDTQYF. The CDR3 DNA reads TGTGCCAGCAGCTTGGGAGGGGGGCATAGCACAGATACGCAGTATTTT.

The V gene is TRBV19, the J gene TRBJ1-5; tentatively, D is TRBD1 (5 bases). Germline CDR1 and CDR2: LNHDA and SQIVND (reference sequence). The V end was cut by 9 bases, the J end by 3 bases, with 12 bases between. The CDR3 runs 13 residues. CDR3 sequence (DNA): TGTGCCAGCCGGGGGGGGATCAATCAGCCCCAGCATTTT. It yields the protein CASRGGINQPQHF. The full variable domain, with the rest looked up from reference TRBV19 and TRBJ1-5, is DGGITQSPKYLFRKEGQNVTLSCEQNLNHDAMYWYRQDPGQGLRLIYYSQIVNDFQKGDIAEGYSVSREKKESFPLTVTSAQKNPTAFYLCASRGGINQPQHFGDGTRLSIL.

This sequence joins TRBV18 and TRBJ2-5; no firm D call. V shed 0 bases and J shed 5 bases, with 4 bases lying between them. The CDR3 has 12 amino acids. Germline CDR1 KGHSH, CDR2 LQKENI. CDR3 in DNA: TGTGCCAGCTCACCACCGCTGGAGACCCAGTACTTC. Its translation: CASSPPLETQYF.